This is a list of T cell receptor beta chains from one sample in a study of blood T cell repertoires in COVID-19. Produced via immunoSEQ multiplex PCR; TCRdb's table is partial and in-frame only. The profile shows approximately 61,000 clones, approximately 80% of them singletons. The source material was peripheral blood. Source of these receptors: a man between 65 and 85 years old with acute or convalescent COVID-19. Both conserved end residues are part of each CDR3. A D gene is named only where the DNA matches it firmly. Some rows mark clone size as missing; the rest say once, few, many or name a class of expanded clone.

d_call: .
v_call: TRBV5-6
clone_size: once
j_call: TRBJ1-2
cdr3_aa: CASSQTGQRYYGYTF
cdr3_nt: TGTGCCAGCAGCCAAACTGGACAGAGGTACTATGGCTACACCTTC

d_call: TRBD1
v_call: TRBV5-4
clone_size: .
j_call: TRBJ2-7
cdr3_aa: CASSFTGGGWYF
cdr3_nt: TGTGCCAGCAGCTTTACAGGGGGCGGGTGGTACTTC

d_call: .
v_call: TRBV6-5
clone_size: once
j_call: TRBJ1-1
cdr3_aa: CASSYSPGRTEAFF
cdr3_nt: TGTGCCAGCAGTTACTCTCCCGGGAGAACTGAAGCTTTCTTT

d_call: TRBD1
v_call: TRBV6-6
clone_size: .
j_call: TRBJ2-2
cdr3_aa: CASSAGGTGELFF
cdr3_nt: TGTGCCAGCAGCGCAGGGGGAACCGGGGAGCTGTTTTTT

d_call: .
v_call: TRBV19
clone_size: .
j_call: TRBJ1-1
cdr3_aa: CASSELLRDKNTEAFF
cdr3_nt: TGTGCCAGTAGTGAACTGCTCCGGGACAAGAACACTGAAGCTTTCTTT

d_call: .
v_call: TRBV6-1
clone_size: .
j_call: TRBJ2-5
cdr3_aa: CASSEAGSVQETQYF
cdr3_nt: TGTGCCAGCAGTGAAGCAGGCAGCGTCCAAGAGACCCAGTACTTC

d_call: TRBD1
v_call: TRBV6-6
clone_size: .
j_call: TRBJ1-3
cdr3_aa: CASSYGDRTGNTIYF
cdr3_nt: TGTGCCAGCAGTTACGGGGACAGAACTGGAAACACCATATATTTT

d_call: .
v_call: TRBV4-1
clone_size: .
j_call: TRBJ2-1
cdr3_aa: CASSQVMGSGVQGEQFF
cdr3_nt: TGCGCCAGCAGCCAAGTAATGGGAAGTGGGGTGCAGGGTGAGCAGTTCTTC

d_call: .
v_call: TRBV2
clone_size: .
j_call: TRBJ2-5
cdr3_aa: CASMFAPSFGVSQETQYF
cdr3_nt: TGTGCCAGCATGTTTGCTCCCAGCTTTGGAGTGTCTCAAGAGACCCAGTACTTC

d_call: TRBD2
v_call: TRBV28
clone_size: .
j_call: TRBJ2-5
cdr3_aa: CASRTPSGGYPYRETQYF
cdr3_nt: TGTGCCAGCAGGACTCCTAGCGGGGGGTACCCCTACAGGGAGACCCAGTACTTC

d_call: TRBD1
v_call: TRBV2
clone_size: .
j_call: TRBJ2-7
cdr3_aa: CASSELGQVLSYEQYF
cdr3_nt: TGTGCCAGCAGTGAATTGGGACAGGTCCTCTCCTACGAGCAGTACTTC

d_call: .
v_call: TRBV19
clone_size: .
j_call: TRBJ1-1
cdr3_aa: CASSSGGGPEAFF
cdr3_nt: TGTGCCAGTAGTTCCGGGGGAGGGCCTGAAGCTTTCTTT

d_call: .
v_call: TRBV20-1
clone_size: .
j_call: TRBJ1-6
cdr3_aa: CSASPDRTNSPLHF
cdr3_nt: TGCAGTGCTAGTCCCGACAGGACTAATTCACCCCTCCACTTT

d_call: .
v_call: TRBV6-6
clone_size: .
j_call: TRBJ1-1
cdr3_aa: CASSPGGRGAFF
cdr3_nt: TGTGCCAGCAGCCCAGGAGGGAGAGGAGCTTTCTTT

d_call: .
v_call: TRBV10-3
clone_size: .
j_call: TRBJ2-5
cdr3_aa: CAISSLLQETQYF
cdr3_nt: TGTGCCATCAGCTCCTTACTACAAGAGACCCAGTACTTC

d_call: .
v_call: TRBV5-3
clone_size: .
j_call: TRBJ2-7
cdr3_aa: CARHRVPLCYEQYF
cdr3_nt: TGTGCCAGGCACAGGGTCCCCTTGTGCTACGAGCAGTACTTC

d_call: .
v_call: TRBV19
clone_size: .
j_call: TRBJ2-2
cdr3_aa: CASIQGYAGELFF
cdr3_nt: TGTGCCAGTATCCAGGGTTACGCCGGGGAGCTGTTTTTT

d_call: TRBD1
v_call: TRBV18
clone_size: .
j_call: TRBJ1-6
cdr3_aa: CASSPPGGQGSLPLHF
cdr3_nt: TGTGCCAGCTCACCACCGGGGGGACAGGGTAGCTTACCCCTCCACTTT

d_call: TRBD2
v_call: TRBV10-2
clone_size: .
j_call: TRBJ2-1
cdr3_aa: CASSEGLTSGYADEQFF
cdr3_nt: TGCGCCAGCAGTGAGGGGCTGACTAGCGGTTACGCGGATGAGCAGTTCTTC

d_call: TRBD1
v_call: TRBV7-6
clone_size: .
j_call: TRBJ1-1
cdr3_aa: CASSFTGGTEAFF
cdr3_nt: TGTGCCAGCAGCTTTACAGGGGGCACTGAAGCTTTCTTT

d_call: .
v_call: TRBV3-1/TRBV3-2
clone_size: .
j_call: TRBJ1-2
cdr3_aa: CASSQDWSTGSHGYTF
cdr3_nt: TGTGCCAGCAGCCAAGATTGGTCTACAGGGTCGCATGGCTACACCTTC

d_call: .
v_call: TRBV5-5
clone_size: .
j_call: TRBJ2-1
cdr3_aa: CASSPPAPEGSNEQFF
cdr3_nt: TGTGCCAGCAGCCCCCCGGCCCCCGAGGGTAGCAATGAGCAGTTCTTC

d_call: TRBD1
v_call: TRBV19
clone_size: .
j_call: TRBJ1-1
cdr3_aa: CASIRDRGRLDTEAFF
cdr3_nt: TGTGCCAGTATTAGGGACAGGGGAAGGTTGGACACTGAAGCTTTCTTT

d_call: TRBD1
v_call: TRBV5-1
clone_size: .
j_call: TRBJ2-3
cdr3_aa: CASSLVDRGPDTQYF
cdr3_nt: TGCGCCAGCAGCTTGGTGGACAGGGGTCCAGATACGCAGTATTTT

d_call: TRBD2
v_call: TRBV15
clone_size: .
j_call: TRBJ2-2
cdr3_aa: CATSTDLAGGNTGELFF
cdr3_nt: TGTGCCACCAGCACCGACCTCGCGGGGGGGAACACCGGGGAGCTGTTTTTT

d_call: TRBD2
v_call: TRBV5-4
clone_size: once
j_call: TRBJ2-2
cdr3_aa: CASSSRTSGGAGGELFF
cdr3_nt: TGTGCCAGCAGCTCAAGGACTAGCGGGGGGGCTGGCGGGGAGCTGTTTTTT

d_call: TRBD2
v_call: TRBV4-1
clone_size: .
j_call: TRBJ2-4
cdr3_aa: CASSQAGRDIQYF
cdr3_nt: TGCGCCAGCAGCCAAGCTGGGAGGGACATTCAGTACTTC

d_call: TRBD1
v_call: TRBV18
clone_size: few
j_call: TRBJ2-7
cdr3_aa: CASSGTGFNSYEQYF
cdr3_nt: TGTGCCAGCTCGGGGACAGGGTTTAACTCCTACGAGCAGTACTTC

d_call: .
v_call: TRBV5-1
clone_size: .
j_call: TRBJ2-7
cdr3_aa: CASSPGQSGWRDEQYF
cdr3_nt: TGCGCCAGCAGCCCGGGACAAAGTGGGTGGAGAGACGAGCAGTACTTC

d_call: TRBD2
v_call: TRBV24-1
clone_size: .
j_call: TRBJ2-3
cdr3_aa: CATSAKRGVDTQYF
cdr3_nt: TGTGCCACCAGTGCTAAGCGGGGGGTAGATACGCAGTATTTT

d_call: TRBD1
v_call: TRBV15
clone_size: .
j_call: TRBJ1-2
cdr3_aa: CATSTGQGAHLGYGYTF
cdr3_nt: TGTGCCACCAGCACCGGACAGGGGGCCCACTTAGGCTATGGCTACACCTTC

d_call: .
v_call: TRBV9
clone_size: .
j_call: TRBJ2-3
cdr3_aa: CASSVERAGSTDTQYF
cdr3_nt: TGTGCCAGCAGCGTAGAAAGGGCGGGGAGCACAGATACGCAGTATTTT

d_call: .
v_call: TRBV6-6
clone_size: .
j_call: TRBJ2-1
cdr3_aa: CASTKDSGTYNEQFF
cdr3_nt: TGTGCCAGCACCAAGGACAGTGGCACCTACAATGAGCAGTTCTTC

d_call: .
v_call: TRBV5-4
clone_size: .
j_call: TRBJ1-2
cdr3_aa: CASHRFYDYGYTF
cdr3_nt: TGTGCCAGCCACAGGTTCTACGACTATGGCTACACCTTC

d_call: TRBD2
v_call: TRBV5-1
clone_size: once
j_call: TRBJ2-5
cdr3_aa: CASSLGLAGLEETQYF
cdr3_nt: TGCGCCAGCAGCTTGGGCCTAGCGGGGCTAGAAGAGACCCAGTACTTC

d_call: TRBD2
v_call: TRBV19
clone_size: .
j_call: TRBJ2-1
cdr3_aa: CASRTSGYNEQFF
cdr3_nt: TGTGCCAGTAGGACTAGCGGTTACAATGAGCAGTTCTTC

d_call: TRBD1
v_call: TRBV12-3/TRBV12-4
clone_size: .
j_call: TRBJ2-5
cdr3_aa: CASSDRAQETQYF
cdr3_nt: TGTGCCAGCAGCGACAGGGCACAAGAGACCCAGTACTTC

d_call: .
v_call: TRBV10-1
clone_size: few
j_call: TRBJ1-5
cdr3_aa: CASSRNRDQPQHF
cdr3_nt: TGCGCCAGCAGTCGGAACAGGGATCAGCCCCAGCATTTT

d_call: TRBD2
v_call: TRBV5-6
clone_size: .
j_call: TRBJ2-2
cdr3_aa: CASSLGGTTPAGELFF
cdr3_nt: TGTGCCAGCAGCTTGGGGGGGACTACTCCAGCCGGGGAGCTGTTTTTT

d_call: .
v_call: TRBV10-3
clone_size: once
j_call: TRBJ1-5
cdr3_aa: CAISESGRGRGNQPQHF
cdr3_nt: TGTGCCATCAGTGAGTCGGGGAGGGGGAGAGGGAATCAGCCCCAGCATTTT

d_call: .
v_call: TRBV6-1
clone_size: .
j_call: TRBJ1-5
cdr3_aa: CASSEKGYPVPQHF
cdr3_nt: TGTGCCAGCAGTGAAAAGGGGTACCCCGTGCCCCAGCATTTT

d_call: .
v_call: TRBV6-2/TRBV6-3
clone_size: .
j_call: TRBJ1-6
cdr3_aa: CASSPREGGNSPLHF
cdr3_nt: TGTGCCAGCAGCCCGCGAGAGGGTGGAAATTCACCCCTCCACTTT

d_call: .
v_call: TRBV10-3
clone_size: .
j_call: TRBJ1-1
cdr3_aa: CAIRSALANTEAFF
cdr3_nt: TGTGCCATCAGAAGCGCCCTAGCTAACACTGAAGCTTTCTTT

d_call: .
v_call: TRBV28
clone_size: .
j_call: TRBJ1-5
cdr3_aa: CASSFLYSNQPQHF
cdr3_nt: TGTGCCAGCAGTTTCTTGTATAGCAATCAGCCCCAGCATTTT

d_call: TRBD1
v_call: TRBV18
clone_size: .
j_call: TRBJ1-6
cdr3_aa: CASSPPGTGMSYNSPLHF
cdr3_nt: TGTGCCAGCTCACCCCCCGGGACAGGGATGTCCTATAATTCACCCCTCCACTTT

d_call: TRBD2
v_call: TRBV5-1
clone_size: once
j_call: TRBJ2-1
cdr3_aa: CASRAGGRNEQFF
cdr3_nt: TGCGCCAGCAGAGCGGGGGGGCGCAATGAGCAGTTCTTC

d_call: .
v_call: TRBV10-2
clone_size: .
j_call: TRBJ1-1
cdr3_aa: CASIPAGITEAFF
cdr3_nt: TGCGCCAGCATCCCCGCAGGGATTACTGAAGCTTTCTTT

d_call: .
v_call: TRBV18
clone_size: few
j_call: TRBJ1-3
cdr3_aa: CASSPPAPAVNTIYF
cdr3_nt: TGTGCCAGCTCACCACCGGCCCCAGCGGTCAACACCATATATTTT

d_call: .
v_call: TRBV25-1
clone_size: .
j_call: TRBJ2-1
cdr3_aa: CASSAWADNEQFF
cdr3_nt: TGTGCCAGCAGTGCCTGGGCCGACAATGAGCAGTTCTTC

d_call: TRBD2
v_call: TRBV5-1
clone_size: .
j_call: TRBJ2-2
cdr3_aa: CASSLEGGPNTGELFF
cdr3_nt: TGCGCCAGCAGCTTGGAGGGAGGGCCGAACACCGGGGAGCTGTTTTTT